Listed below are T cell receptor beta chains from one sample, sequenced in a study of cytomegalovirus exposure and HLA in healthy donors. Sequencing used immunoSEQ multiplex PCR; TCRdb keeps in-frame clones, though not all of them. The sample has about 39,000 clones. The specimen sequenced was PBMCs. These receptors all stem from a woman in her twenties or thirties in good health and CMV-seropositive. Both conserved end residues are part of each CDR3. A D gene is named only where the DNA matches it firmly.

j_gene	v_gene	d_gene	CDR3nt	CDR3aa
TRBJ2-1	TRBV5-1	TRBD1	TGCGCCAGCAGCTTGGGGACAGGGCTAAATGAGCAGTTCTTC	CASSLGTGLNEQFF
TRBJ2-3	TRBV4-2	-	TGTGCCAGCAGCCAAGACAGGGGCTATAGCACAGATACGCAGTATTTT	CASSQDRGYSTDTQYF
TRBJ1-4	TRBV6-1	TRBD1	TGTGCCAGCAGGGCCCGACAGGGTTTAGTTGAAAAACTGTTTTTT	CASRARQGLVEKLFF
TRBJ2-5	TRBV4-1	-	TGCGCCAGCAGCCCGACGGGGATTCGGGAGACCCAGTACTTC	CASSPTGIRETQYF
TRBJ1-3	TRBV5-6	-	TGTGCCAGCAGCAACCGGGACTTAGTTGGAAACACCATATATTTT	CASSNRDLVGNTIYF
TRBJ2-3	TRBV19	TRBD2	TGTGCCAGTAGTATAGATATCTGGACTAGCGGGGGGCCCCAGTATTTT	CASSIDIWTSGGPQYF
TRBJ1-1	TRBV19	-	TGTGCCAGTAGTACACAGATTGAAGCTTTCTTT	CASSTQIEAFF
TRBJ1-2	TRBV6-5	-	TGTGCCAGCAGTTACTCAACACCCGGAGAGGGCTACACCTTC	CASSYSTPGEGYTF
TRBJ2-7	TRBV5-6	-	TGTGCCAGCAGCTTCGGGTCCTACGAGCAGTACTTC	CASSFGSYEQYF
TRBJ1-2	TRBV28	TRBD1	TGTGCCAGCAACTCACCACAGGGGAGTGGGAATGGCTACACCTTC	CASNSPQGSGNGYTF
TRBJ1-5	TRBV6-1	-	TGTGCCAGCAGTGAAGGAATTAGGAGGGCGTATAGCCAGCCCCAGCATTTT	CASSEGIRRAYSQPQHF
TRBJ1-3	TRBV11-2	-	TGTGCCAGCAGCTCAGCCCTGGGCCAACTCGACCATGGAAACACCATATATTTT	CASSSALGQLDHGNTIYF
TRBJ1-1	TRBV2	-	TGTGCCAGCAGCGAACAGGGAAACACTGAAGCTTTCTTT	CASSEQGNTEAFF